The 31 T cell receptor beta chains below all came from one sample that was sequenced in a study of blood T cell repertoires in COVID-19 (dated by TCRdb to 2020 to 2021). Libraries were made using the immunoSEQ multiplex PCR assay. Here the immuneACCESS table is served through TCRdb, limited to in-frame sequences with V and J called. Missing clones are a known gap in these copies; in checked studies unresolved V genes cover under half, and the rest lacks a known reason. The sample yields roughly 300,000 clones; around 87% were counted once. The ten top clones hold roughly 8% of the sample. The sequencing sample was made of peripheral blood. The receptors were gathered from a woman aged 45-65 years who had recovered from COVID-19.

The rearrangement joins TRBV28 to TRBJ2-3; no definite D call. This CDR3 contains 17 residues. Between the trimmed V and J ends, which lost 2 bases and 6 bases, there was a span of 21 bases. In germline, CDR1 is MDHEN, CDR2 SYDVKM. The CDR3 sequence is CASSLGSHSRLTDTQYF. The CDR3 DNA sequence: TGTGCCAGCAGTTTAGGGTCGCACAGCCGTTTAACCGATACGCAGTATTTT.

This sequence joins TRBV6-1 and TRBJ2-1, with TRBD2 as a possible D gene (5 bases). V lost 2 bases and J lost 10, with 12 bases in between. CDR3 size: 13 residues. Looked up from germline, CDR1 is MNHNS and CDR2 is SASEGT. The CDR3: CASSENGGGEQFF. As DNA, the CDR3 is TGTGCCAGCAGTGAAAACGGAGGCGGGGAGCAGTTCTTC.

The V call is TRBV11-2, the J call TRBJ2-7; the D gene is possibly TRBD1 (6 bases). The germline V and J ends were trimmed by 6 bases and 2 bases, with 20 bases remaining between them. CDR1 SGHAT and CDR2 FQNNGV come from the germline V gene. The CDR3 runs to 16 residues. CDR3 in DNA: TGTGCCAGCAGTTTAAGTCCCGGGACATATACCTACGAGCAGTACTTC. Translating gives CASSLSPGTYTYEQYF.

The sample holds a few counts of this clone. The chain employs TRBV27 and TRBJ1-2; weak D call: TRBD1 (6 bases). With 5 bases removed from V and 5 bases from J, the gap between germline ends came to 12 bases. CDR1 is MNHEY, CDR2 SMNVEV, per germline (reference sequence). The CDR3 is 13 residues long. In DNA form, the CDR3 reads TGTGCCAGCAGTCCCAGGACAGAGTATGGCTACACCTTC. As protein: CASSPRTEYGYTF.

The rearrangement links TRBV11-2 to TRBJ1-2, with 9 bases aligning to TRBD1. V trimming: 5 bases; J trimming: 7 bases; junction bases outside the gene matches: 8. This CDR3 is 14 amino acids long. Germline CDR1 and CDR2: SGHAT and FQNNGV. As DNA, the CDR3 is TGTGCCAGCAGCCCACAGGGACAGGGAGGTGGCTACACCTTC. It is translated as CASSPQGQGGGYTF.

V gene TRBV6-1 combines with J gene TRBJ2-7; 8 bases match TRBD1. The CDR3 contains 15 residues. J lost 1 base, V lost 1 base, and 3 bases had no gene match. Germline V gene lookup returns CDR1 MNHNS and CDR2 SASEGT. This CDR3 is CASSEGGQGSYEQYF. CDR3 nucleotides: TGTGCCAGCAGTGAAGGTGGACAGGGATCCTACGAGCAGTACTTC.

The chain joins TRBV27 to TRBJ2-3, with 7 bases that match TRBD1. V dropped 5 bases and J dropped 2; count of bases not matched to a gene: 13. This CDR3 contains 17 residues. Germline loops: CDR1 MNHEY, CDR2 SMNVEV (reference sequence). CDR3 residues: CASSTRGDSTYTDTQYF. DNA of the CDR3: TGTGCCAGCAGTACAAGAGGGGACAGTACTTACACAGATACGCAGTATTTT.

The V and J genes are TRBV3-1 (or the pseudogene TRBV3-2) and TRBJ2-2, with 11 positions matching TRBD2. The ends lost 3 bases at V and 6 bases at J; junction bases unmatched: 3. CDR1 LGHDT and CDR2 YNNKEL come from the germline V gene (reference sequence). The CDR3 contains 15 residues. The CDR3 bases are TGTGCCAGCAGCCACATAGCGGGAGGGCCCGGGGAGCTGTTTTTT. Protein sequence: CASSHIAGGPGELFF.

This clone was counted once. The chain is built from TRBV5-1 and TRBJ1-1; 10 nucleotides match TRBD1. V trimming: 2 bases; J trimming: 7 bases; junction bases outside the gene matches: 2. This CDR3 has 13 amino acids. The germline CDR1 and CDR2 sequences are SGHRS and YFSETQ. CDR3 sequence (DNA): TGCGCCAGCAGCTTCGACAGGGGGCTTGAAGCTTTCTTT. Encoded protein: CASSFDRGLEAFF.

The CDR3 DNA sequence: TGTGCCAGCAGTGGCGGGGGGACCGGGGAGCTGTTTTTT. It is translated as CASSGGGTGELFF. The V gene is TRBV2, the J gene TRBJ2-2; 8 nucleotides line up with TRBD2. Trimming at V came to 4 bases and at J to 5 bases, leaving 0 bases not matched to a gene. Germline V gene sequence: CDR1 SNHLY, CDR2 FYNNEI. The CDR3 sequence is 13 residues long.

The J gene is TRBJ1-2, the V gene TRBV2, with 7 bases matching TRBD1. This CDR3 is 13 amino acids long. Germline CDR1 SNHLY, CDR2 FYNNEI. Trimming cost V 6 bases and J 4 bases; bases outside gene matches: 5. CDR3 amino acids: CASRQGPLYGYTF. The CDR3 coding sequence is TGTGCCAGCAGACAGGGGCCCCTCTATGGCTACACCTTC.

This clone was detected only once. The CDR3 region is CASTPGQYTGELFF. The DNA for the CDR3 is TGTGCCAGTACCCCGGGACAGTACACCGGGGAGCTGTTTTTT. The gene calls are TRBV19 and TRBJ2-2; TRBD1 aligns across 7 bases. Germline V gene sequence: CDR1 LNHDA, CDR2 SQIVND (reference sequence). V dropped 7 bases and J dropped 3; count of bases not matched to a gene: 5. The CDR3 spans 14 residues.

The chain carries TRBV6-5 and TRBJ1-5; TRBD1 aligns across 9 bases. The V gene's germline CDR1 is MNHEY and CDR2 SVGAGI. The CDR3 is 14 residues long. V dropped 8 bases and J dropped 5; count of bases not matched to a gene: 7. CDR3 sequence (DNA): TGTGCCAGCTCCGGGACAGGGACCTATCAGCCCCAGCATTTT. Protein product: CASSGTGTYQPQHF.

The chain carries TRBV24-1 and TRBJ2-1; D might be TRBD2 (6 bases). CDR1 KGHDR and CDR2 SFDVKD come from the germline V gene. The CDR3 has 17 amino acids. V was clipped by 4 bases and J by 0 bases, with 15 bases between them. The CDR3 reads CATSDHSAGSSYNEQFF. As DNA, the CDR3 is TGTGCCACCAGTGACCATTCGGCGGGGAGCTCCTACAATGAGCAGTTCTTC.

This clone has a single count. The chain couples TRBV7-9 to TRBJ2-1; 9 bases match TRBD2. Germline-derived CDR1 and CDR2 are SEHNR and FQNEAQ (reference sequence). The CDR3 spans 17 residues. V lost 5 bases to trimming and J lost 4 bases; unmatched junction nucleotides: 12. This CDR3 is CASSLLGREGRYNEQFF. CDR3 sequence (DNA): TGTGCCAGCAGCCTCCTAGGGCGGGAGGGCCGGTACAATGAGCAGTTCTTC.

The chain combines TRBV6-1 with TRBJ1-5; no clear D gene. The CDR3 is 14 residues long. The V and J ends lost 2 bases and 5 bases respectively, with 10 bases between them. Germline V CDR1 and CDR2: MNHNS, SASEGT. This CDR3 reads CASSERLRDQPQHF. The CDR3 DNA is TGTGCCAGCAGTGAACGGTTGAGGGATCAGCCCCAGCATTTT.

The rearrangement joins TRBV12-3 or TRBV12-4 to TRBJ1-6; D call uncertain. V was clipped by 6 bases and J by 10 bases, with 13 bases between them. The CDR3 length is 13 residues. CDR3 sequence: CASSPVRGSPLHF. The CDR3 DNA is TGTGCCAGCAGCCCCGTAAGAGGATCACCCCTCCACTTT.

This sequence joins TRBV9 and TRBJ1-1; tentative D call: TRBD1 (5 bases). There are 15 residues in the CDR3. The V gene's germline CDR1 is SGDLS and CDR2 YYNGEE. V lost 2 bases and J lost 1, with 12 bases in between. The CDR3 region is CASSVSGLQNTEAFF. The DNA for the CDR3 is TGTGCCAGCAGCGTCTCGGGACTCCAGAACACTGAAGCTTTCTTT.

The chain joins TRBV12-3 or TRBV12-4 to TRBJ2-1; D call uncertain. V was clipped by 3 bases and J by 9 bases, with 9 bases between them. This CDR3 contains 12 residues. CDR3 bases: TGTGCCAGCAGTTTGTTATGGGCTGAGCAGTTCTTC. Its translation is CASSLLWAEQFF.

V is TRBV5-4 and J is TRBJ2-7; the match to TRBD1 covers 9 bases. With V trimmed by 4 bases and J by 6 bases, 11 bases remained unmatched. CDR1 is SGHNT, CDR2 YYREEE, per germline (reference sequence). CDR3 length: 15 amino acids. This CDR3 reads CASSQGQGTSGEQYF. The CDR3 coding sequence is TGTGCCAGCAGCCAGGGACAGGGAACGTCGGGCGAGCAGTACTTC.

The genes are TRBV2 and TRBJ1-1; a possible D gene is TRBD1 (5 bases). V was shortened by 8 bases and J by 4 bases, with 8 bases between the two germline ends. CDR1 and CDR2 from the germline V gene are SNHLY and FYNNEI. The CDR3 runs to 11 residues. For the CDR3, the DNA is TGTGCCAGCTCGACAGCCACTGAAGCTTTCTTT. Translated, it gives CASSTATEAFF.

The rearrangement joins TRBV5-8 to TRBJ2-3; 11 bases fit TRBD2. This CDR3 region has 16 residues. Germline V CDR1 and CDR2: SGHTS, YDEGEE. Trimming removed 0 bases from V and 0 bases from J; junction bases left unmatched: 0. Here the CDR3 DNA reads TGTGCCAGCAGCTTGGGACTAGCGGGGAGCACAGATACGCAGTATTTT. It is translated as CASSLGLAGSTDTQYF.

The rearrangement uses TRBV5-1 and TRBJ2-7, with D maybe TRBD2 (5 bases). The V end was cut by 3 bases, the J end by 5 bases, with 12 bases between. Germline assignment: CDR1 SGHRS and CDR2 YFSETQ. CDR3 size: 13 residues. The CDR3 is CASSSHLGDEQYF. CDR3 nucleotide sequence: TGCGCCAGCAGCTCTCACCTCGGGGACGAGCAGTACTTC.

There are a few counts of this clone. The chain links TRBV5-4 to TRBJ2-1, with 7 bases matching TRBD1. Germline CDR1 and CDR2: SGHNT and YYREEE (reference sequence). V lost 2 bases and J lost 1; bases outside the gene matches: 6. The CDR3 runs to 16 residues. The CDR3 is CASSLRQGKSYNEQFF. CDR3 bases: TGTGCCAGCAGCTTAAGACAGGGTAAATCCTACAATGAGCAGTTCTTC.

This chain joins TRBV24-1 and TRBJ2-7; D might be TRBD2 (5 bases). Looked up from germline, CDR1 is KGHDR and CDR2 is SFDVKD. The CDR3 contains 11 residues. V was trimmed by 12 bases and J by 7 bases, leaving 15 bases between them. The CDR3 reads CAQPMGREQYF. DNA for the CDR3: TGTGCCCAACCGATGGGGAGAGAGCAGTACTTC.

This clone has only a few counts. The chain couples TRBV7-9 to TRBJ2-5; TRBD2 is a possible D gene (5 bases). V dropped 8 bases and J dropped 4 bases, with 8 bases sitting between them. CDR1 is SEHNR and CDR2 is FQNEAQ in the germline V gene (reference sequence). The CDR3 covers 11 residues. In DNA form, the CDR3 reads TGTGCCAGCGAAGGAGGAGAGACCCAGTACTTC. Its translation is CASEGGETQYF. The full variable domain, completed using reference TRBV7-9 and TRBJ2-5, is DTGVSQNPRHKITKRGQNVTFRCDPISEHNRLYWYRQTLGQGPEFLTYFQNEAQLEKSRLLSDRFSAERPKGSFSTLEIQRTEQGDSAMYLCASEGGETQYFGPGTRLLVL.

The V call is TRBV9, the J call TRBJ1-2; 10 nucleotides line up with TRBD1. The germline gives CDR1 SGDLS, CDR2 YYNGEE. Trimming cost V 4 bases and J 2 bases; bases outside gene matches: 8. The CDR3 is 16 amino acids. The CDR3 DNA sequence: TGTGCCAGCAGCCCCGGGACAGGGGTTTTAAACTATGGCTACACCTTC. Translated: CASSPGTGVLNYGYTF. Drawing the rest from reference TRBV9 and TRBJ1-2, the complete variable domain is DSGVTQTPKHLITATGQRVTLRCSPRSGDLSVYWYQQSLDQGLQFLIQYYNGEERAKGNILERFSAQQFPDLHSELNLSSLELGDSALYFCASSPGTGVLNYGYTFGSGTRLTVV.

The chain links TRBV4-1 to TRBJ1-6; D not resolved. The V and J ends lost 3 bases and 4 bases respectively, with 7 bases between them. CDR1 is MGHRA and CDR2 is YSYEKL in the germline V gene. The CDR3 has 14 residues. The CDR3 sequence: CASSQYSYNSPLHF. Here the CDR3 DNA reads TGCGCCAGCAGCCAGTACTCTTATAATTCACCCCTCCACTTT.

The rearrangement uses TRBV4-3 and TRBJ1-2; D ambiguous. The CDR3 spans 15 residues. Trimming removed 4 bases from V and 5 bases from J, with 17 bases in between. Germline V lookup: CDR1 LGHNA, CDR2 YSLEER. The CDR3 reads CASSPQLGPKYGYTF. The CDR3 DNA reads as TGCGCCAGCAGCCCCCAACTAGGGCCAAAGTATGGCTACACCTTC.

This chain joins TRBV7-6 and TRBJ1-5, with D unresolved. CDR1 and CDR2 (germline): SGHVS, FNYEAQ. The ends were cut back, 5 bases at V and 4 bases at J, with 9 bases in the middle. The CDR3 totals 13 residues. CDR3 sequence reads: CASSPGRNQPQHF. The CDR3 DNA reads as TGTGCCAGCAGCCCTGGGAGAAATCAGCCCCAGCATTTT.

The genes are TRBV28 and TRBJ2-4, with 10 bases matching TRBD2. Germline CDR1 is MDHEN and CDR2 is SYDVKM. The V segment lost 6 bases and the J segment 7 bases; nucleotides outside the gene matches: 9. The CDR3 sequence is 15 residues long. CDR3 sequence: CASSSPSGSRNIQYF. CDR3 sequence (DNA): TGTGCCAGCAGCTCGCCTAGCGGGAGTCGGAACATTCAGTACTTC.